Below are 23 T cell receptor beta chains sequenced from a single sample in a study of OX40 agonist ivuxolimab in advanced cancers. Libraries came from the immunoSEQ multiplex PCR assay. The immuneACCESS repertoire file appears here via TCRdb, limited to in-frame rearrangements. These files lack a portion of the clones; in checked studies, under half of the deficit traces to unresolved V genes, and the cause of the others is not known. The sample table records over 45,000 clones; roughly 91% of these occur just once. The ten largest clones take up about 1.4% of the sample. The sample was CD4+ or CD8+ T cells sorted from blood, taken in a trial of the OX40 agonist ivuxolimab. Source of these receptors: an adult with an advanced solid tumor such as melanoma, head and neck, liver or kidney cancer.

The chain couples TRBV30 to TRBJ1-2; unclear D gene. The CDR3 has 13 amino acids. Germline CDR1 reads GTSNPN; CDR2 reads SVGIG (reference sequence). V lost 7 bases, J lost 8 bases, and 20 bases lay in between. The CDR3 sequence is CASPPPGGRGYTF. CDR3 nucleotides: TGTGCCTCCCCTCCCCCGGGTGGTCGGGGCTACACCTTC.

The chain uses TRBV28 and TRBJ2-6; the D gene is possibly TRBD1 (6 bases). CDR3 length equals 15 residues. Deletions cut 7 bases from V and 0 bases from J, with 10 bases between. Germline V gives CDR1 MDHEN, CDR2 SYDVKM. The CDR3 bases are TGTGCCAGCAACACAGGGAGCTCTGGGGCCAACGTCCTGACTTTC. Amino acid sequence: CASNTGSSGANVLTF.

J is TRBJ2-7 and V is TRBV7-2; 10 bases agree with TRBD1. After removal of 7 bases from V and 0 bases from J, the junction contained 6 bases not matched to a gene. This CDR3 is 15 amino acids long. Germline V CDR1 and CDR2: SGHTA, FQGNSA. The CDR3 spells CASNKRTGGSYEQYF. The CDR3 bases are TGTGCCAGCAACAAAAGGACAGGGGGCTCCTACGAGCAGTACTTC.

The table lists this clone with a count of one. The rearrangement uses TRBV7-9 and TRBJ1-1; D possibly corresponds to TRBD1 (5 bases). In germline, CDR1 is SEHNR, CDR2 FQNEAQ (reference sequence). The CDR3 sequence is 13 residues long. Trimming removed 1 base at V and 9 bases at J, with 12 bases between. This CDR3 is CASSLGRQGQAFF. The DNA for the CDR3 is TGTGCCAGCAGCTTAGGTCGGCAGGGCCAAGCTTTCTTT. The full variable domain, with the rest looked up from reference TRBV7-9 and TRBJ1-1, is DTGVSQNPRHKITKRGQNVTFRCDPISEHNRLYWYRQTLGQGPEFLTYFQNEAQLEKSRLLSDRFSAERPKGSFSTLEIQRTEQGDSAMYLCASSLGRQGQAFFGQGTRLTVV.

In DNA form, the CDR3 reads TGTGCCAGCAGTGTGGGGACTAGCGGGAGGTTTTACGAGCAGTACTTC. As protein: CASSVGTSGRFYEQYF. The chain recombines TRBV6-1 with TRBJ2-7, with 15 bases lining up with TRBD2. This CDR3 region has 16 residues. The V gene end was trimmed by 4 bases and the J gene end by 4 bases; junction bases not matched to a gene: 5. Germline-derived CDR1 and CDR2 are MNHNS and SASEGT.

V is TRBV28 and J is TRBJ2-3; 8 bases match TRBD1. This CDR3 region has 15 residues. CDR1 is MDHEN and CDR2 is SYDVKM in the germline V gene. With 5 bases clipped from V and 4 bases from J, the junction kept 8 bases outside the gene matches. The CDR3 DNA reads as TGTGCCAGCAGTACGCGGACAGGGCCCCCAGATACGCAGTATTTT. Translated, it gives CASSTRTGPPDTQYF.

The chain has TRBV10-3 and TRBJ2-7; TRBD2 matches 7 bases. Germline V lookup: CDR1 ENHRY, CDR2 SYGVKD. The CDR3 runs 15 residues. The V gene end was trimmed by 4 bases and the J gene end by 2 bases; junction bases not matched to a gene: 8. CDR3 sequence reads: CAISAALAKTYEQYF. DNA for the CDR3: TGTGCCATCAGTGCTGCACTAGCGAAGACCTACGAGCAGTACTTC.

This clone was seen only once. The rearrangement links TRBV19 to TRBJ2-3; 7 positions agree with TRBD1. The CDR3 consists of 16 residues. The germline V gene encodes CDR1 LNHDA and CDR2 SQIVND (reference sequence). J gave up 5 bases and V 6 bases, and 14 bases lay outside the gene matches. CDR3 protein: CASSTNRGRARDTQYF. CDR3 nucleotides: TGTGCCAGTAGCACGAACAGGGGCCGTGCCCGAGATACGCAGTATTTT.

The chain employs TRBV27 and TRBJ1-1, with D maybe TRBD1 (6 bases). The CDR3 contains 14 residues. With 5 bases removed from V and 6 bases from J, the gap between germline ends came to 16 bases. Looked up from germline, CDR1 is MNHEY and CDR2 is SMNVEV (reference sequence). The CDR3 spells CASSPLVGAAEAFF. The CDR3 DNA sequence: TGTGCCAGCAGTCCCCTGGTGGGGGCCGCTGAAGCTTTCTTT.

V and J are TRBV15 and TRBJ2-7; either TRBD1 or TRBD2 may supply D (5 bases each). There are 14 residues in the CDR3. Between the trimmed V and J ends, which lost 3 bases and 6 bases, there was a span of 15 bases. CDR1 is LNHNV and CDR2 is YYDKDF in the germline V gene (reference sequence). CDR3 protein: CATSRAGTEIEQYF. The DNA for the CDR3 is TGTGCCACCAGCAGGGCCGGGACGGAGATCGAGCAGTACTTC.

The CDR3 DNA reads as TGCACCAGCAGCCAAGATAAGGCAGAATGGAATGGCTACACCTTC. Translating it yields CTSSQDKAEWNGYTF. The V call is TRBV1, the J call TRBJ1-2. TRBV1 is a listed pseudogene. CDR3 length: 15 residues.

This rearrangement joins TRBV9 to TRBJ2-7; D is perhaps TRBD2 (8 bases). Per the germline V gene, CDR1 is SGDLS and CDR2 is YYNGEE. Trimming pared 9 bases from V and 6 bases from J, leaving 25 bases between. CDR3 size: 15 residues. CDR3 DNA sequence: TGTGCCACCCTTCCGGGGGGGACAGCCAAGGGCGAGCAGTACTTC. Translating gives CATLPGGTAKGEQYF.

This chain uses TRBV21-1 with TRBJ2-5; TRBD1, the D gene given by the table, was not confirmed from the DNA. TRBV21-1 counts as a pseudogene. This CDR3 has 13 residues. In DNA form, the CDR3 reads TGTGCCAGCAGCTGGCCCTGCCCAGAGACCCAGTACTTC. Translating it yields CASSWPCPETQYF.

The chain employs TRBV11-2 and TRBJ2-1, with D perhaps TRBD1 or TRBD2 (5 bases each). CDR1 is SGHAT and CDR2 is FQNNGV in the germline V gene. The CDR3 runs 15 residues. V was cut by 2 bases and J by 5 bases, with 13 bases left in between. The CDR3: CASSLRGGLNNEQFF. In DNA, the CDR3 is TGTGCCAGCAGCTTAAGGGGCGGGTTGAACAATGAGCAGTTCTTC.

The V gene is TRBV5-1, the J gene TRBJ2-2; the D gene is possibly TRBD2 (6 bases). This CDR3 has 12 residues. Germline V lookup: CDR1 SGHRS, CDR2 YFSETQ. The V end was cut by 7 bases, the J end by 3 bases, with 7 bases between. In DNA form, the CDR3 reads TGCGCCAGCGGGGGGTACACCGGGGAGCTGTTTTTT. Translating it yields CASGGYTGELFF.

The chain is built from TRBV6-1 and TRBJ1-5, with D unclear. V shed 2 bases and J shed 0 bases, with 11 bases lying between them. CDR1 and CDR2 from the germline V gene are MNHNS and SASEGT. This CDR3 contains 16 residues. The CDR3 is CASSERAFISNQPQHF. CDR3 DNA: TGTGCCAGCAGTGAAAGGGCTTTTATTAGCAATCAGCCCCAGCATTTT.

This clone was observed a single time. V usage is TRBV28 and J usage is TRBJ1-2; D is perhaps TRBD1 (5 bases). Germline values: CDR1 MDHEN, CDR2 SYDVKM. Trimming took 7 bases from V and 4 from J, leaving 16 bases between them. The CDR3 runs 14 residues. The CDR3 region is CASTSPDGTYGYTF. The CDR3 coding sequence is TGTGCCAGCACCTCACCAGACGGGACCTATGGCTACACCTTC.

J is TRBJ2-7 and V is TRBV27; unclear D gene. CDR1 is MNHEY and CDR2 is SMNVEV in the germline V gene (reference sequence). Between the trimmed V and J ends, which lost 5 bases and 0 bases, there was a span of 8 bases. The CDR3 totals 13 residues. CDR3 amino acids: CASSGWSSYEQYF. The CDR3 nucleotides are TGTGCCAGCAGTGGGTGGAGCTCCTACGAGCAGTACTTC.

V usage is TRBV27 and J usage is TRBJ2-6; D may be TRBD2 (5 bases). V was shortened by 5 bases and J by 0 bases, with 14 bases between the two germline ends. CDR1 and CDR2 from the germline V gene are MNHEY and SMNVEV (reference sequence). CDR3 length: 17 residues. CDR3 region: CASSPKDFTSGANVLTF. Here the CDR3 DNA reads TGTGCCAGCAGTCCAAAGGACTTTACCTCTGGGGCCAACGTCCTGACTTTC. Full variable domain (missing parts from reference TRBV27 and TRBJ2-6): EAQVTQNPRYLITVTGKKLTVTCSQNMNHEYMSWYRQDPGLGLRQIYYSMNVEVTDKGDVPEGYKVSRKEKRNFPLILESPSPNQTSLYFCASSPKDFTSGANVLTFGAGSRLTVL.

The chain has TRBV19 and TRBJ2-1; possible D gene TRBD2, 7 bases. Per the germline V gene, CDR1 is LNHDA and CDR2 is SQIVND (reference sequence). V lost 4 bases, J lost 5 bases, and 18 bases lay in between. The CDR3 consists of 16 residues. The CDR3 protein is CASSNRRAGAHNEQFF. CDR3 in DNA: TGTGCCAGTAGTAACCGTAGGGCGGGGGCCCACAATGAGCAGTTCTTC. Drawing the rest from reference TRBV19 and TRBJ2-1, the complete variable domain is DGGITQSPKYLFRKEGQNVTLSCEQNLNHDAMYWYRQDPGQGLRLIYYSQIVNDFQKGDIAEGYSVSREKKESFPLTVTSAQKNPTAFYLCASSNRRAGAHNEQFFGPGTRLTVL.

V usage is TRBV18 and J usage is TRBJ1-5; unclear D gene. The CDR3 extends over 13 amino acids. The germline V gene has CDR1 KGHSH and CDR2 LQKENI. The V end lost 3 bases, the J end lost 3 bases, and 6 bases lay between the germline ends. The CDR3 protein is CASSPGTNQPQHF. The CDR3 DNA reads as TGTGCCAGCTCACCTGGCACCAATCAGCCCCAGCATTTT. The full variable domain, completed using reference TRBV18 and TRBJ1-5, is NAGVMQNPRHLVRRRGQEARLRCSPMKGHSHVYWYRQLPEEGLKFMVYLQKENIIDESGMPKERFSAEFPKEGPSILRIQQVVRGDSAAYFCASSPGTNQPQHFGDGTRLSIL.

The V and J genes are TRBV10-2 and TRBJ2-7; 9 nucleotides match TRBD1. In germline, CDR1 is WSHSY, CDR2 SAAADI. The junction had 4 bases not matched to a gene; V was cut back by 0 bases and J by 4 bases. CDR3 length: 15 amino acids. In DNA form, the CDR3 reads TGCGCCAGCAGTGAGTCAAGGACAGGGGATTACGAGCAGTACTTC. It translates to CASSESRTGDYEQYF.

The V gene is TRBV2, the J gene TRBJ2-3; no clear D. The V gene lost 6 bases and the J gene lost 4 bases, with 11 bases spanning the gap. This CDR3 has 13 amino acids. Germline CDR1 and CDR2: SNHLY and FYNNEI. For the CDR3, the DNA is TGTGCCAGCAGCCCCGGGTTGTCAGATACGCAGTATTTT. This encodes CASSPGLSDTQYF.